This note documents a single T cell receptor (beta chain) sequence. The data derive from a study of blood T cell repertoires in COVID-19. As for the study in general: Acute-phase and convalescent COVID-19 samples originated in the United States, Italy and Spain. In each case, the material was cDNA or gDNA derived from T cells, B-cell-depleted T cells, or PBMCs.

Looked up from germline, CDR1 is KGHDR and CDR2 is SFDVKD. The trim removed 3 bases at V and 5 bases at J, leaving 7 bases unmatched. The CDR3 has 15 amino acids. As handled by the study authors: From reference gene primer amplification, estimates of nucleated cell counts were derived. Libraries were prepared by immunoSEQ multiplex PCR; TCRdb keeps only in-frame clonotypes and omits some of them. Clonal size and the V and J genes are those of that table, whereas D and trimming came from the DNA. The sample carries approximately 84,000 clones, roughly 80% recorded once. The clonotype was recovered from a human donor in a cohort sampled during active COVID-19. The material sequenced was peripheral blood. The J gene is TRBJ2-7, the V gene TRBV24-1, with 9 bases that match TRBD1. In DNA, the CDR3 is TGTGCCACCAGTGATAACCGGGACAGGGACCACGAGCAGTACTTC. Translated: CATSDNRDRDHEQYF.